This T cell receptor (beta chain) originates from a study of siplizumab effects on memory and regulatory T cells. Points from the study as a whole: Mappable CD4+ clones that were alloreactive averaged about 69% Treg-derived with siplizumab versus 25% to 30% in controls. Naive T cells seemed more diverse than memory cells; they also seemed major alloresponse contributors. Unstimulated subsets captured only a minor fraction of alloreactive clones.

CDR1 GTSNPN and CDR2 SVGIG come from the germline V gene (reference sequence). This CDR3 spans 13 amino acids. Losses at the gene ends were 4 bases for V and 2 bases for J; bases not matched to a gene: 3. As for this clone: The antigen remains unidentified.

Where three donor pairs were concerned, the unstimulated naive, memory, effector memory and TEMRA subsets underwent sequencing. The protocol was immunoSEQ multiplex PCR, while the TCRdb copy is restricted to in-frame clones and leaves out a portion. The repertoire holds roughly 50,000 clones, with under 98% as singletons. The sample was naive CD4+ T cells sorted from blood. The chain carries TRBV30 and TRBJ2-3; 7 bases are shared with TRBD2. The source of this sequence is a human donor in good health. The CDR3 region is CAWTSGFTDTQYF. The CDR3 region has the DNA TGTGCCTGGACTAGCGGATTCACAGATACGCAGTATTTT.